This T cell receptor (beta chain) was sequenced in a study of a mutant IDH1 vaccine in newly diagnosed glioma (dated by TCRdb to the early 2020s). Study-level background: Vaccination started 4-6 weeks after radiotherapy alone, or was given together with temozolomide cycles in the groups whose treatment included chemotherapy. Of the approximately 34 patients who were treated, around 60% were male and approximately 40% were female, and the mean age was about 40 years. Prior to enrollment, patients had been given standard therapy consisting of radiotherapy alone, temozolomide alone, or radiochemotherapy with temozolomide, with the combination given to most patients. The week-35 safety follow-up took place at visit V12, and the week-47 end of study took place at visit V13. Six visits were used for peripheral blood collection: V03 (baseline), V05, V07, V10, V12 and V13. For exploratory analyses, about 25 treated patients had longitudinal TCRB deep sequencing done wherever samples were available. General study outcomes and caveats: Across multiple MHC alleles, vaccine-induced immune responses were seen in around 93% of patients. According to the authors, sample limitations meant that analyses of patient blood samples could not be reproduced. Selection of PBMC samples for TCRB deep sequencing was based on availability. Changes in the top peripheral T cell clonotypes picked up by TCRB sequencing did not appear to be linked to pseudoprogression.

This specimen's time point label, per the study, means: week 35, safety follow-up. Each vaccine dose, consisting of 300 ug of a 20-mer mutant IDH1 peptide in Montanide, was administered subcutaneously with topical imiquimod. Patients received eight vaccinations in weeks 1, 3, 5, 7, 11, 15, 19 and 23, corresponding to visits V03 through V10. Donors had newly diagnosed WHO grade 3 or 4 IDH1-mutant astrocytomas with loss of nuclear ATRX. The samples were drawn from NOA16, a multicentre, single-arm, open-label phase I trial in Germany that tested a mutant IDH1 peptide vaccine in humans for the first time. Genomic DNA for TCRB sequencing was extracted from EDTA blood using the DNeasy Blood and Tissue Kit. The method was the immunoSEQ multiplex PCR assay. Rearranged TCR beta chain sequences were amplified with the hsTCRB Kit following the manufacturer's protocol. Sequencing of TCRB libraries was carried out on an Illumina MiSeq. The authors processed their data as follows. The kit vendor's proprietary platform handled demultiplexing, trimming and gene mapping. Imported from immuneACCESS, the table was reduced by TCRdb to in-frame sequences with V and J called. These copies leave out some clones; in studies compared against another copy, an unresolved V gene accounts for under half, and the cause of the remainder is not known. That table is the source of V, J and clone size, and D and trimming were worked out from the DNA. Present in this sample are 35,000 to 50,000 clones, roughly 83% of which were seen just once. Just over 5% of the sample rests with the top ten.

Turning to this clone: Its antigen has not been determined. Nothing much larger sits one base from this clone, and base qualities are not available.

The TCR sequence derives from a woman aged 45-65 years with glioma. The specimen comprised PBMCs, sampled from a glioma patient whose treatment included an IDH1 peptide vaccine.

In nucleotides, the sequence is TGTGCCAGTAGTAGCCAGCGGGGGGGAGCGTTCACCGGGGAGCTGTTTTTT. Its protein is CASSSQRGGAFTGELFF. This chain joins TRBV19 to TRBJ2-2; 10 central nucleotides agree with TRBD2. Sequences LNHDA (CDR1) and SQIVND (CDR2) are obtained from the germline V gene (reference sequence). V has 4 bases trimmed and J has 4 bases trimmed; junction bases matching no gene number 9. The CDR3 contains 17 residues, cysteine and phenylalanine counted. The DNA shown is the 51-base CDR3, in frame from base 1. The CDR3 plus the reference TRBV19 and TRBJ2-2 genes for the other parts give the full variable domain: DGGITQSPKYLFRKEGQNVTLSCEQNLNHDAMYWYRQDPGQGLRLIYYSQIVNDFQKGDIAEGYSVSREKKESFPLTVTSAQKNPTAFYLCASSSQRGGAFTGELFFGEGSRLTVL.